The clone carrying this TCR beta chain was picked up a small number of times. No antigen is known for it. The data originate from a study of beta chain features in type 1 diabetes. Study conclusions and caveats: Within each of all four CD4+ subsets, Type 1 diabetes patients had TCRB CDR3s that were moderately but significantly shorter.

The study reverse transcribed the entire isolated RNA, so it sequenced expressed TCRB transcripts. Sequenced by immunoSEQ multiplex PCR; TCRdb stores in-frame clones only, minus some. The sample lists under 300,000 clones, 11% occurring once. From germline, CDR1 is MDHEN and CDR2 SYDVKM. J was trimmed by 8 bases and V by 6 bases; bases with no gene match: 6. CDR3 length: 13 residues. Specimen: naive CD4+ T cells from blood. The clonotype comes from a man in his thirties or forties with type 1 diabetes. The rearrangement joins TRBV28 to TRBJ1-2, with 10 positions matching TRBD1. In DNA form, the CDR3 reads TGTGCCAGCAGCCAGGACAGGGGGAGAGGCTACACCTTC. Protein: CASSQDRGRGYTF.